The rows below give T cell receptor beta chains drawn from one sample of a study of identical twins. In TCRdb, the 5' RACE reads were re-called with MiXCR into one record per CDR3 protein. Of about 890,000 distinct CDR3 sequences listed, approximately 13% are singletons. This sample also belongs to another study, concerning yellow fever vaccine responses in identical twins.

The sequencing sample was made of PBMCs. The receptors were sampled from a woman younger than 30 in good health. Each CDR3 is given with its conserved first and last residue. Fields, in order: J gene, V gene, clone size, D gene, CDR3 protein, CDR3 DNA. D genes are given only for firm matches. The size field is filled for only some rows; it gives once, few, many or a size class.

j_gene: TRBJ2-1; v_gene: TRBV12-3/TRBV12-4; abundance: .; d_gene: .; CDR3aa: CASRQENYNEQFF; CDR3nt: TGTGCCAGCAGGCAAGAGAATTACAATGAGCAGTTCTTC
j_gene: TRBJ1-1; v_gene: TRBV25-1; abundance: many; d_gene: .; CDR3aa: CASSGDRNTEAFF; CDR3nt: TGTGCCAGCAGCGGGGACCGCAACACTGAAGCTTTCTTT
j_gene: TRBJ2-1; v_gene: TRBV12-3/TRBV12-4; abundance: .; d_gene: .; CDR3aa: CASSLGGLIAYNEQFF; CDR3nt: TGTGCCAGCAGTTTAGGGGGCTTGATCGCCTACAATGAGCAGTTCTTC
j_gene: TRBJ2-1; v_gene: TRBV7-6; abundance: few; d_gene: TRBD2; CDR3aa: CASSYQFAGAHNEQFF; CDR3nt: TGTGCCAGCAGCTACCAGTTTGCGGGAGCCCACAATGAGCAGTTCTTC
j_gene: TRBJ1-1; v_gene: TRBV15; abundance: many; d_gene: .; CDR3aa: CATSSGGGDTEAFF; CDR3nt: TGTGCCACCAGCTCGGGCGGGGGAGACACTGAAGCTTTCTTT
j_gene: TRBJ1-4; v_gene: TRBV28; abundance: few; d_gene: .; CDR3aa: CASSPGAGGEKLFF; CDR3nt: TGTGCCAGCAGCCCAGGGGCCGGAGGGGAAAAACTGTTTTTT
j_gene: TRBJ2-1; v_gene: TRBV12-3/TRBV12-4; abundance: .; d_gene: .; CDR3aa: CACSLVGDPPRSLNEQFF; CDR3nt: TGTGCCTGCAGTTTAGTCGGGGATCCACCGCGCTCGTTAAATGAGCAGTTCTTC
j_gene: TRBJ2-3; v_gene: TRBV7-9; abundance: .; d_gene: TRBD2; CDR3aa: CASSLRSGGPGDTQYF; CDR3nt: TGTGCCAGCAGCTTAAGGAGCGGGGGGCCGGGTGATACGCAGTATTTT
j_gene: TRBJ2-2; v_gene: TRBV28; abundance: .; d_gene: TRBD2; CDR3aa: CASSSGGVETGELFF; CDR3nt: TGTGCCAGCAGTTCGGGGGGAGTCGAAACCGGGGAGCTGTTTTTT
j_gene: TRBJ2-4; v_gene: TRBV2; abundance: .; d_gene: TRBD2; CDR3aa: CASSRRDYFDIQYF; CDR3nt: TGTGCCAGCAGCCGCCGGGACTACTTTGACATTCAGTACTTC
j_gene: TRBJ2-5; v_gene: TRBV5-1; abundance: .; d_gene: TRBD2; CDR3aa: CASSLAVAGAETQYF; CDR3nt: TGCGCCAGCAGCTTGGCTGTAGCGGGAGCAGAGACCCAGTACTTC
j_gene: TRBJ2-2; v_gene: TRBV5-1; abundance: .; d_gene: .; CDR3aa: CASSLGHRAAGELFF; CDR3nt: TGCGCCAGCAGCTTAGGACACAGGGCGGCCGGGGAGCTGTTTTTT
j_gene: TRBJ1-2; v_gene: TRBV11-2; abundance: .; d_gene: .; CDR3aa: CASSLGWGVGAYGYTF; CDR3nt: TGTGCCAGCAGCTTAGGCTGGGGTGTAGGGGCCTATGGCTACACCTTC
j_gene: TRBJ2-3; v_gene: TRBV10-3; abundance: few; d_gene: TRBD2; CDR3aa: CAITPGLPVGDTQYF; CDR3nt: TGTGCCATCACCCCGGGACTACCGGTGGGAGATACGCAGTATTTT
j_gene: TRBJ1-1; v_gene: TRBV20-1; abundance: few; d_gene: .; CDR3aa: CSDKITEAFF; CDR3nt: TGCAGTGATAAGATCACTGAAGCTTTCTTT
j_gene: TRBJ2-1; v_gene: TRBV4-2; abundance: few; d_gene: TRBD1; CDR3aa: CASSQDSGTGSRYNEQFF; CDR3nt: TGTGCCAGCAGCCAAGATTCCGGGACAGGGAGCCGATACAATGAGCAGTTCTTC
j_gene: TRBJ1-4; v_gene: TRBV12-3/TRBV12-4; abundance: few; d_gene: .; CDR3aa: CASSRGPTGVNEKLFF; CDR3nt: TGTGCCAGCAGTCGCGGGCCGACAGGAGTTAATGAAAAACTGTTTTTT
j_gene: TRBJ2-1; v_gene: TRBV25-1; abundance: .; d_gene: TRBD1; CDR3aa: CASSQGDSHFF; CDR3nt: TGTGCCAGCAGTCAGGGGGATTCTCATTTCTTC
j_gene: TRBJ2-3; v_gene: TRBV3-1; abundance: .; d_gene: .; CDR3aa: CASSQEMAATDTQYF; CDR3nt: TGTGCCAGCAGCCAAGAGATGGCAGCCACAGATACGCAGTATTTT
j_gene: TRBJ2-1; v_gene: TRBV15; abundance: .; d_gene: .; CDR3aa: CATSRLPGVGYNEQFF; CDR3nt: TGTGCCACCAGCAGACTCCCCGGGGTTGGCTACAATGAGCAGTTCTTC
j_gene: TRBJ2-1; v_gene: TRBV7-9; abundance: few; d_gene: .; CDR3aa: CASSPSPGSDYNEQFF; CDR3nt: TGTGCCAGCAGCCCCTCTCCCGGATCGGACTACAATGAGCAGTTCTTC
j_gene: TRBJ2-3; v_gene: TRBV4-1; abundance: few; d_gene: .; CDR3aa: CASSQDRQGGTQYF; CDR3nt: TGCGCCAGCAGCCAAGATCGGCAGGGTGGCACGCAGTATTTT
j_gene: TRBJ1-4; v_gene: TRBV14; abundance: few; d_gene: .; CDR3aa: CASSQAGRDEKLFF; CDR3nt: TGTGCCAGCAGCCAAGCCGGAAGGGATGAAAAACTGTTTTTT
j_gene: TRBJ1-2; v_gene: TRBV27; abundance: .; d_gene: .; CDR3aa: CASSLKVRDYGYTF; CDR3nt: TGTGCCAGCAGTTTAAAGGTCAGGGACTATGGCTACACCTTC
j_gene: TRBJ2-5; v_gene: TRBV6-5; abundance: few; d_gene: .; CDR3aa: CASSYSGQYQETQYF; CDR3nt: TGTGCCAGCAGTTACTCGGGGCAGTACCAAGAGACCCAGTACTTC
j_gene: TRBJ1-1; v_gene: TRBV12-3/TRBV12-4; abundance: many; d_gene: TRBD1; CDR3aa: CASSKTGIIEAFF; CDR3nt: TGTGCCAGCAGCAAGACAGGGATTATTGAAGCTTTCTTT
j_gene: TRBJ1-3; v_gene: TRBV7-9; abundance: many; d_gene: .; CDR3aa: CASSWGISGNTIYF; CDR3nt: TGTGCCAGCAGCTGGGGGATCTCTGGAAACACCATATATTTT
j_gene: TRBJ2-7; v_gene: TRBV2; abundance: few; d_gene: .; CDR3aa: CASSESYYEQYF; CDR3nt: TGTGCCAGCAGTGAAAGCTACTACGAGCAGTACTTC
j_gene: TRBJ2-1; v_gene: TRBV11-2; abundance: .; d_gene: TRBD1; CDR3aa: CASTRQGAPGEQFF; CDR3nt: TGTGCCAGCACTAGACAGGGGGCTCCGGGTGAGCAGTTCTTC
j_gene: TRBJ2-1; v_gene: TRBV2; abundance: few; d_gene: TRBD2; CDR3aa: CASSTYGRGDEQFF; CDR3nt: TGTGCCAGCTCTACCTACGGGAGGGGGGATGAGCAGTTCTTC
j_gene: TRBJ2-2; v_gene: TRBV7-9; abundance: many; d_gene: TRBD1; CDR3aa: CASSSPGQANTGELFF; CDR3nt: TGTGCCAGCAGCTCACCGGGACAGGCTAACACCGGGGAGCTGTTTTTT
j_gene: TRBJ2-5; v_gene: TRBV3-1; abundance: .; d_gene: TRBD2; CDR3aa: CASSPLAGPGQTQYF; CDR3nt: TGTGCCAGCAGCCCCCTAGCGGGCCCTGGCCAGACCCAGTACTTC
j_gene: TRBJ1-1; v_gene: TRBV6-1; abundance: few; d_gene: .; CDR3aa: CASADSGRETEAFF; CDR3nt: TGTGCCAGCGCCGACTCGGGGAGGGAGACTGAAGCTTTCTTT
j_gene: TRBJ2-1; v_gene: TRBV5-6; abundance: few; d_gene: .; CDR3aa: CASSLVGQQFF; CDR3nt: TGTGCCAGCAGCTTGGTCGGGCAACAGTTCTTC
j_gene: TRBJ1-3; v_gene: TRBV12-3/TRBV12-4; abundance: .; d_gene: .; CDR3aa: CASSPSRVESSGNTIYF; CDR3nt: TGTGCCAGCAGTCCCTCTCGAGTGGAGAGCTCTGGAAACACCATATATTTT
j_gene: TRBJ2-5; v_gene: TRBV7-8; abundance: few; d_gene: TRBD2; CDR3aa: CASSSKSGLAAYQETQYF; CDR3nt: TGTGCCAGCAGCTCAAAGTCGGGACTAGCGGCGTACCAAGAGACCCAGTACTTC
j_gene: TRBJ2-1; v_gene: TRBV6-5; abundance: .; d_gene: .; CDR3aa: CASSYPEGPEQFF; CDR3nt: TGTGCCAGCAGTTATCCGGAGGGACCAGAGCAGTTCTTC
j_gene: TRBJ1-2; v_gene: TRBV7-9; abundance: few; d_gene: .; CDR3aa: CASSGYTF; CDR3nt: TGTGCCAGCAGTGGCTACACCTTC
j_gene: TRBJ2-7; v_gene: TRBV2; abundance: .; d_gene: TRBD2; CDR3aa: CASRVRDYSYEQYF; CDR3nt: TGTGCCAGCAGAGTCCGGGACTACTCCTACGAGCAGTACTTC